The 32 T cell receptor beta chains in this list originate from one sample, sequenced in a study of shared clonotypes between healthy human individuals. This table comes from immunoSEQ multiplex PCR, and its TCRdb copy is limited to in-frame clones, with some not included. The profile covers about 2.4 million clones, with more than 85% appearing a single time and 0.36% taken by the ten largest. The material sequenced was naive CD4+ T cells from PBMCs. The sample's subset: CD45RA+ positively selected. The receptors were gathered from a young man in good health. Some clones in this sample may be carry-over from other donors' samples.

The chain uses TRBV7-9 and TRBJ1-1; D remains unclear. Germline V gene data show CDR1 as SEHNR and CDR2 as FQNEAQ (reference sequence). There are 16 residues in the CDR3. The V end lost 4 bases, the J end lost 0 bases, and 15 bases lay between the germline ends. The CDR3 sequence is CASSSRGTNMNTEAFF. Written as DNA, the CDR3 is TGTGCCAGCAGCTCACGGGGTACAAACATGAACACTGAAGCTTTCTTT.

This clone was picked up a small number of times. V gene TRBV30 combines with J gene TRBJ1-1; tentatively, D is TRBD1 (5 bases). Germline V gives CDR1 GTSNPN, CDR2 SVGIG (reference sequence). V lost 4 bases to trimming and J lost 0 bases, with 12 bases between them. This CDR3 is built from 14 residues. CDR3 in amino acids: CAWIPGLMNTEAFF. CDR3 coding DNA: TGTGCCTGGATTCCGGGACTGATGAACACTGAAGCTTTCTTT.

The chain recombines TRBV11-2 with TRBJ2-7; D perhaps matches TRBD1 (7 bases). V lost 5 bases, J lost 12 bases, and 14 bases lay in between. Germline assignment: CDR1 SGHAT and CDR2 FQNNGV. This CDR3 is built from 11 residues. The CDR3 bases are TGTGCCAGCAGCCCAGGGGGGTGGCCGTACTTC. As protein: CASSPGGWPYF.

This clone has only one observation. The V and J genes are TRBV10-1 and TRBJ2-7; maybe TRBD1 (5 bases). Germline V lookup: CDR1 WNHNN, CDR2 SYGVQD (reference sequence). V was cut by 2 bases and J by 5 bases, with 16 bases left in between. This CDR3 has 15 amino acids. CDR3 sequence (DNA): TGCGCCAGCAGTGAGGGCAGGGTGAAAATCAACGAGCAGTACTTC. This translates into CASSEGRVKINEQYF.

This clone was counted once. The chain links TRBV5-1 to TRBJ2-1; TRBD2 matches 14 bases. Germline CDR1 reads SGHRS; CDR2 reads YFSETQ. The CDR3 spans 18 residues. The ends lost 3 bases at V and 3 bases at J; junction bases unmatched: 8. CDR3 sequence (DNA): TGCGCCAGCAGCTCGCCGGGACTAGCGGGAGCGGACTACAATGAGCAGTTCTTC. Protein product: CASSSPGLAGADYNEQFF.

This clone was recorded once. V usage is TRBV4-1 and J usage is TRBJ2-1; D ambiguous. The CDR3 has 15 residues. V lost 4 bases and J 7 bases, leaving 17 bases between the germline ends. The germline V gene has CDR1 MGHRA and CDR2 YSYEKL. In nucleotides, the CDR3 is TGCGCCAGCAGCCCGACTCGCAGCTTAGGGAATGAGCAGTTCTTC. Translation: CASSPTRSLGNEQFF.

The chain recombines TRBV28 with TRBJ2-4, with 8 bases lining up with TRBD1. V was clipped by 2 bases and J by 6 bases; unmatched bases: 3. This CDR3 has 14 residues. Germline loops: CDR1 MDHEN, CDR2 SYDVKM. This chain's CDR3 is CASSLQGAPNIQYF. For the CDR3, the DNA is TGTGCCAGCAGTTTACAGGGGGCGCCAAACATTCAGTACTTC.

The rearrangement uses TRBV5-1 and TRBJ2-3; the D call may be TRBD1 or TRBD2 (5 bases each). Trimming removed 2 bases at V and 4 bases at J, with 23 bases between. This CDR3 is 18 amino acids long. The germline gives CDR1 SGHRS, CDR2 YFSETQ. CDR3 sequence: CASSLRAPRGEVSDTQYF. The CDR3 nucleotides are TGCGCCAGCAGCTTACGGGCCCCAAGGGGAGAAGTGTCAGATACGCAGTATTTT.

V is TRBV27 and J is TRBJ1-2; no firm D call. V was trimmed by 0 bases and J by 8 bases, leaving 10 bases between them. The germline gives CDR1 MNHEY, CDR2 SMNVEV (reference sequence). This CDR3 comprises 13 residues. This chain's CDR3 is CASSLSWMGGYTF. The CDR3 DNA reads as TGTGCCAGCAGTTTATCATGGATGGGCGGCTACACCTTC.

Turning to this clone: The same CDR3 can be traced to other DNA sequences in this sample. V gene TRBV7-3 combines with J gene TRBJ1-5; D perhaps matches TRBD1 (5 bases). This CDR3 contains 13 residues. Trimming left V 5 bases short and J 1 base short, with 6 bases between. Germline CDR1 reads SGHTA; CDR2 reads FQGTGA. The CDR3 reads CASSTGSNQPQHF. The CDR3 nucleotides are TGTGCCAGCAGCACAGGCAGCAATCAGCCCCAGCATTTT.

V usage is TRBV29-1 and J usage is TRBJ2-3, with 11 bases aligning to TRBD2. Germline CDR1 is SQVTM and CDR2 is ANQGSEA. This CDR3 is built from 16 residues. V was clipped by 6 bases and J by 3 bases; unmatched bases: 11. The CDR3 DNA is TGCAGCGTAGACATTGTAGCGGGAGGGCAAACAGATACGCAGTATTTT. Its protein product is CSVDIVAGGQTDTQYF.

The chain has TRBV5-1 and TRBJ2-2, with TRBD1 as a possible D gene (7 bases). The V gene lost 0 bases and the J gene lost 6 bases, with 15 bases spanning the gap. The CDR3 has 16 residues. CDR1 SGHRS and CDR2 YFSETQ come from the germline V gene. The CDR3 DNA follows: TGCGCCAGCAGCTTGGTAGGGGGGACAGATGCCGGGGAGCTGTTTTTT. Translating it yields CASSLVGGTDAGELFF.

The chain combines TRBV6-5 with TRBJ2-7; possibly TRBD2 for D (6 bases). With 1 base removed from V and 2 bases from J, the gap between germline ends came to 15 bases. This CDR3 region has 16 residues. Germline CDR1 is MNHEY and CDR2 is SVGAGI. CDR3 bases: TGTGCCAGCAGTTACTACCCCCGGGACTCTCCCTACGAGCAGTACTTC. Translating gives CASSYYPRDSPYEQYF.

CDR3 sequence: CASSLTGTGGEQFF. The CDR3 bases are TGTGCCAGCAGCTTGACCGGGACAGGGGGCGAGCAGTTCTTC. This sequence joins TRBV7-9 and TRBJ2-1, with 12 bases matching TRBD1. The CDR3 totals 14 residues. Looked up from germline, CDR1 is SEHNR and CDR2 is FQNEAQ (reference sequence). V dropped 3 bases and J dropped 10; count of bases not matched to a gene: 4.

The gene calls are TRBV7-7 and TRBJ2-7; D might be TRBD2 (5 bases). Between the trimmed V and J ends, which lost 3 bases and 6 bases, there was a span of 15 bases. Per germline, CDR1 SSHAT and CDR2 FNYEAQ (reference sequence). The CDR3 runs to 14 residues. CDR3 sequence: CASSFSLFGGEQYF. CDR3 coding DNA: TGTGCCAGCAGCTTCTCTCTCTTTGGAGGCGAGCAGTACTTC.

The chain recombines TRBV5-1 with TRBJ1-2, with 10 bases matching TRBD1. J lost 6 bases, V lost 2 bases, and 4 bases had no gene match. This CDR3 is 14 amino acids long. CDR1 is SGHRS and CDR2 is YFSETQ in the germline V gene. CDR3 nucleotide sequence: TGCGCCAGCAGCTTTTTGGGACAGGGGAATGGCTACACCTTC. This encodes CASSFLGQGNGYTF.

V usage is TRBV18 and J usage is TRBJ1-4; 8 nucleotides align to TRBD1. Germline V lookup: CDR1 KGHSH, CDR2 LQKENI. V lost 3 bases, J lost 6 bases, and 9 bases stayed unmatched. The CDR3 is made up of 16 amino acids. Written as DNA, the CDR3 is TGTGCCAGCTCACCCACGGACAGGGCAGGGGATGAAAAACTGTTTTTT. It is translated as CASSPTDRAGDEKLFF. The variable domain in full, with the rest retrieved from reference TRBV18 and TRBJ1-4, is NAGVMQNPRHLVRRRGQEARLRCSPMKGHSHVYWYRQLPEEGLKFMVYLQKENIIDESGMPKERFSAEFPKEGPSILRIQQVVRGDSAAYFCASSPTDRAGDEKLFFGSGTQLSVL.

Here the CDR3 reads CASRRGTSGTDTDTQYF. CDR3 sequence (DNA): TGTGCCAGCAGACGGGGGACTAGCGGGACAGACACAGATACGCAGTATTTT. This rearrangement joins TRBV7-9 to TRBJ2-3; 13 nucleotides align to TRBD2. The germline V gene has CDR1 SEHNR and CDR2 FQNEAQ (reference sequence). Losses at the gene ends were 6 bases for V and 2 bases for J; bases not matched to a gene: 8. The CDR3 totals 17 residues.

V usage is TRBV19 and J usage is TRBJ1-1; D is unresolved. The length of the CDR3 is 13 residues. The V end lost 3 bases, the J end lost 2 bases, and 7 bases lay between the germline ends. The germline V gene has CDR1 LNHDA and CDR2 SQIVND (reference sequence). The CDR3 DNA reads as TGTGCCAGTAGTATTGGGATTAACACTGAAGCTTTCTTT. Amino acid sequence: CASSIGINTEAFF.

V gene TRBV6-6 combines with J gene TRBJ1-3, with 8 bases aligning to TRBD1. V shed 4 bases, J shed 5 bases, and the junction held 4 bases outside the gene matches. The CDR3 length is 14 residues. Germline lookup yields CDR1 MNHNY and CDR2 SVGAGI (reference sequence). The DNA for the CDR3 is TGTGCCAGCAGTTTACCAGGGGGCCGAAACACCATATATTTT. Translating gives CASSLPGGRNTIYF.

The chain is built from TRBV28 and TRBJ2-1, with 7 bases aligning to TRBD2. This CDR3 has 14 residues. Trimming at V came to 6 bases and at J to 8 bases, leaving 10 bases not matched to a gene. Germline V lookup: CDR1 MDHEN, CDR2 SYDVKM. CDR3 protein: CASSRSGSGHEQFF. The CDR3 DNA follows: TGTGCCAGCAGCCGGTCGGGTAGCGGGCATGAGCAGTTCTTC. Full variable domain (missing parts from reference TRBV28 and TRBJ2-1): DVKVTQSSRYLVKRTGEKVFLECVQDMDHENMFWYRQDPGLGLRLIYFSYDVKMKEKGDIPEGYSVSREKKERFSLILESASTNQTSMYLCASSRSGSGHEQFFGPGTRLTVL.

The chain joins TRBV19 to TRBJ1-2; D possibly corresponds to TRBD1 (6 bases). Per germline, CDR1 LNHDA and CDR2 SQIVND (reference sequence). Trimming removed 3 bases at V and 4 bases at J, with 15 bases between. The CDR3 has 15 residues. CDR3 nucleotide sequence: TGTGCCAGTAGTATCGGCGTGGCAGGGGCCTATGGCTACACCTTC. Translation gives CASSIGVAGAYGYTF.

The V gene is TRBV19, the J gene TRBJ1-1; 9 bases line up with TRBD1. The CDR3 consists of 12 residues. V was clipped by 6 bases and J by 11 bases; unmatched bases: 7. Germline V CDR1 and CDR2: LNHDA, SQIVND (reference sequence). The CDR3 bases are TGTGCCAGTAGAACAGGGGGCTTACACGCTTTCTTT. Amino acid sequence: CASRTGGLHAFF.

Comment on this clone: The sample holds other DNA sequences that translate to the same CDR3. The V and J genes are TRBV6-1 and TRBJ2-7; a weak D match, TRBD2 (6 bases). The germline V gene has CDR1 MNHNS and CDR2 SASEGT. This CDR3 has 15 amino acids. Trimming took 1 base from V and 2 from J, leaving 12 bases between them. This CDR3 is CASSEGGGRTYEQYF. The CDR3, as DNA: TGTGCCAGCAGTGAAGGTGGAGGGAGGACCTACGAGCAGTACTTC.

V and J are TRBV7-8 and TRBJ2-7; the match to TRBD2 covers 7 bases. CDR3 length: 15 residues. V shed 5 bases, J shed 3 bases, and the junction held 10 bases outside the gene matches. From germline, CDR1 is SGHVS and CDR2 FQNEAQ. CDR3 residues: CASSPLGDYRYEQYF. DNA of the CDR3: TGTGCCAGCAGCCCCCTGGGGGACTATCGCTACGAGCAGTACTTC.

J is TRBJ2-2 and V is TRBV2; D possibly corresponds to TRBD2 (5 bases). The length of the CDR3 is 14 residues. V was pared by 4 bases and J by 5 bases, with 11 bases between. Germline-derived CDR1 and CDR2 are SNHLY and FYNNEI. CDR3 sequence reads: CASSGGSLTGELFF. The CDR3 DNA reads TGTGCCAGCAGTGGAGGGAGCCTGACCGGGGAGCTGTTTTTT.

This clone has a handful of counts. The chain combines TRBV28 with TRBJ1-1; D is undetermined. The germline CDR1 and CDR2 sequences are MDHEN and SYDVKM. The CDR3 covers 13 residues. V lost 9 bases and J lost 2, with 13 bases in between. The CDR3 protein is CASNRPHNTEAFF. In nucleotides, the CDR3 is TGTGCCAGTAATCGGCCTCATAACACTGAAGCTTTCTTT.

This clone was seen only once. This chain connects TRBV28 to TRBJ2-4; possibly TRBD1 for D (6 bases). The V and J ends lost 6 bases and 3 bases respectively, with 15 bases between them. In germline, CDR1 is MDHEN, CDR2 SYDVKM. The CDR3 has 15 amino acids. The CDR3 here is CASSVGAIDKNIQYF. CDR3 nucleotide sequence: TGTGCCAGCAGCGTGGGGGCGATTGACAAAAACATTCAGTACTTC.

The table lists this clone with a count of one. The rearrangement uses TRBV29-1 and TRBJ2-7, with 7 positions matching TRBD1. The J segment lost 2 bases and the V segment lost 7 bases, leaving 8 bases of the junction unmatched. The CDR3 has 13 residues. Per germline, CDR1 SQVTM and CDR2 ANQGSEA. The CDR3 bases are TGCAGCGCACGACAGGGACCCGCCTACGAGCAGTACTTC. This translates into CSARQGPAYEQYF.

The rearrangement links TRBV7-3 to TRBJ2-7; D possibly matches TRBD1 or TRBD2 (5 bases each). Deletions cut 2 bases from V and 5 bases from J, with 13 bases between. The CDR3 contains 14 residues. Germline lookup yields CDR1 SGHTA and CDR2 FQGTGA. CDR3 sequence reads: CASSLEGRGDEQYF. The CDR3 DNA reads TGTGCCAGCAGCTTAGAGGGTAGAGGGGACGAGCAGTACTTC.

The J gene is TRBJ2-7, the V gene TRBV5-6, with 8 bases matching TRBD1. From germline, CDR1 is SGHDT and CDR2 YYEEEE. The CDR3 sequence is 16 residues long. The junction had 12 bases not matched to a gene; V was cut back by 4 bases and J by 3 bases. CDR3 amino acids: CASSRGPTGVIYEQYF. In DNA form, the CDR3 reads TGTGCCAGCAGCCGAGGACCGACAGGGGTAATCTACGAGCAGTACTTC.

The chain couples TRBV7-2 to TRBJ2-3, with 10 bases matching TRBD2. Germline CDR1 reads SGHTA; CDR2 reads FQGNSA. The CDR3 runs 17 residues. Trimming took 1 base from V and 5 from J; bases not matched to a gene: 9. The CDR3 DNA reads TGTGCCAGCAGCTTAGGTTCAGCGGGAGGGGGTTTAGATACGCAGTATTTT. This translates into CASSLGSAGGGLDTQYF.